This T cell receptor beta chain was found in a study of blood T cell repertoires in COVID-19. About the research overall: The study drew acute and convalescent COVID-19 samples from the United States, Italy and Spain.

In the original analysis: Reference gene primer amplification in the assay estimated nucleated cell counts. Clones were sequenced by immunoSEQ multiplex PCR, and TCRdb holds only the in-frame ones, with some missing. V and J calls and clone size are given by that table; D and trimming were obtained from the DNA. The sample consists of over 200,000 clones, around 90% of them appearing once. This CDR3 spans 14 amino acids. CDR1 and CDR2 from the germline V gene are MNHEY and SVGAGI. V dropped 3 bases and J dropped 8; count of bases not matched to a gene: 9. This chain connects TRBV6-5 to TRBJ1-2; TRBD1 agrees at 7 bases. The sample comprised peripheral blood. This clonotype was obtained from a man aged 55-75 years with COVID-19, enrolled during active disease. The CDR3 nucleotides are TGTGCCAGCAGTTATCGACAGGGAGTTGAGGGCTACACCTTC. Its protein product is CASSYRQGVEGYTF.